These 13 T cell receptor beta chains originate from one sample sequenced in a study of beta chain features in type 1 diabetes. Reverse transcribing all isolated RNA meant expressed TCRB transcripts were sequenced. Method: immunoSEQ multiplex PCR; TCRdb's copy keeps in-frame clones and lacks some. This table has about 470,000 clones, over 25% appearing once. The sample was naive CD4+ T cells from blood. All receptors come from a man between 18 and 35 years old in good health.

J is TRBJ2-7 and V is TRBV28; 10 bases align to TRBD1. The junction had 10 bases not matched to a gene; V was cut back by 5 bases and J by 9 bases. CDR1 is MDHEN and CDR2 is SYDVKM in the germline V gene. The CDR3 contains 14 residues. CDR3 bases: TGTGCCAGCAGTCCTCCGGGACAGGGGAGTAGGCAGTACTTC. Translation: CASSPPGQGSRQYF.

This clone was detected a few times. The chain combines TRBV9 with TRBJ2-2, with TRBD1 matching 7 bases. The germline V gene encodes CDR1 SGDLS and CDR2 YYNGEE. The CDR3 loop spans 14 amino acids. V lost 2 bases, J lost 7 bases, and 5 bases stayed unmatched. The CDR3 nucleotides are TGTGCCAGCAGCGTCGGGACAGCGGACGGGGAGCTGTTTTTT. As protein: CASSVGTADGELFF.

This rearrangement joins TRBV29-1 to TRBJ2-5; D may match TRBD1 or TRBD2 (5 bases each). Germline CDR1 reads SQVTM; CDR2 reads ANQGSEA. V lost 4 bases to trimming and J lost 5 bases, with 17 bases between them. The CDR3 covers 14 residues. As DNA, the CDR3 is TGCAGCGTTGTCCCCCCTCGGGGCAGGGAGACCCAGTACTTC. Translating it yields CSVVPPRGRETQYF.

The CDR3 is CASSLPSGTNTGELFF. In DNA, the CDR3 is TGTGCCAGCAGCCTCCCTAGCGGGACGAACACCGGGGAGCTGTTTTTT. The chain uses TRBV9 and TRBJ2-2, with 9 nucleotides matching TRBD2. V lost 4 bases to trimming and J lost 0 bases; unmatched junction nucleotides: 4. CDR3 length equals 16 residues. CDR1 and CDR2 from the germline V gene are SGDLS and YYNGEE. The full variable domain, completed using reference TRBV9 and TRBJ2-2, is DSGVTQTPKHLITATGQRVTLRCSPRSGDLSVYWYQQSLDQGLQFLIQYYNGEERAKGNILERFSAQQFPDLHSELNLSSLELGDSALYFCASSLPSGTNTGELFFGEGSRLTVL.

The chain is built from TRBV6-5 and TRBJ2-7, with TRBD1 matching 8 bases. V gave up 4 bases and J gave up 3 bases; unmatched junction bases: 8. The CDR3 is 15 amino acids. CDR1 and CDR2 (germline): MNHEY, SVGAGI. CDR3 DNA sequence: TGTGCCAGCAGTTTACACGGGACAGGTGTCTACGAGCAGTACTTC. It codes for CASSLHGTGVYEQYF.

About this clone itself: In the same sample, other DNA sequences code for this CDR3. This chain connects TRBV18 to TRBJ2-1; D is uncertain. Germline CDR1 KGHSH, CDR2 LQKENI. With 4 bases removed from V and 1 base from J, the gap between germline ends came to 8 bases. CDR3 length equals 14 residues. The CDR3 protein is CASSQTRSYNEQFF. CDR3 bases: TGTGCCAGCTCACAGACCCGTTCCTACAATGAGCAGTTCTTC.

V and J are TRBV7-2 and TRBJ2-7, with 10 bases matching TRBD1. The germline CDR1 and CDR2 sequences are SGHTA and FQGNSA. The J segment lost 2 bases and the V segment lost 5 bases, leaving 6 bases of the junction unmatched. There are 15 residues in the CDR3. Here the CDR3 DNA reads TGTGCCAGCAGCCAGGACAGGGGGGTGCCCTACGAGCAGTACTTC. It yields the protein CASSQDRGVPYEQYF.

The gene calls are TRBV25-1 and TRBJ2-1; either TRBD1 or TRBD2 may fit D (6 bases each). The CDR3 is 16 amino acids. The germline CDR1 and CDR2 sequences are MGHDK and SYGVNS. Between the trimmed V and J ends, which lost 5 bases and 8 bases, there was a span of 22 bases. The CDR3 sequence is CASSPSGAGRDYEQFF. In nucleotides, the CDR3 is TGTGCCAGCAGTCCTTCAGGGGCAGGACGGGACTATGAGCAGTTCTTC.

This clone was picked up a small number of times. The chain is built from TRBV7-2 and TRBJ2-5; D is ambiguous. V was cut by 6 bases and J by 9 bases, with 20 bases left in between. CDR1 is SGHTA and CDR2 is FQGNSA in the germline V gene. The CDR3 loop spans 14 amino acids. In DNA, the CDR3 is TGTGCCAGCAGTCAGCGCCGGGTTTCGGCGGCCCAGTACTTC. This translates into CASSQRRVSAAQYF.

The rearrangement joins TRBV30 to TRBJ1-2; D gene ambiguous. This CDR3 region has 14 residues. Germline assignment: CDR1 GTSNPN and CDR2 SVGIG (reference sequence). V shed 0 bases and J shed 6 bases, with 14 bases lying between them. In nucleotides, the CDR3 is TGTGCCTGGAGTGTACGGGCCGCAGGCCATGGCTACACCTTC. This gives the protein CAWSVRAAGHGYTF.

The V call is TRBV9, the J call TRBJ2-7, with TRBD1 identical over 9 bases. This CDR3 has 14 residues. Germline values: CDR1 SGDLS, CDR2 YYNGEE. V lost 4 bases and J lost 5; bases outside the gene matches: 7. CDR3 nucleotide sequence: TGTGCCAGCAGCCCGGGGACAGGGTTCAACGAGCAGTACTTC. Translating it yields CASSPGTGFNEQYF.

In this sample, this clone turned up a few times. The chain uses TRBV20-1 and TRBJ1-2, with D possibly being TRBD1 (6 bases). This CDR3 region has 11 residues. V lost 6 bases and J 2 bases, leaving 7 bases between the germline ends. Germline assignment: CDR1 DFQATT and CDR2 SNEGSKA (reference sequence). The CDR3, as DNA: TGCAGTGCGGGGGGCAACTATGGCTACACCTTC. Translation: CSAGGNYGYTF.

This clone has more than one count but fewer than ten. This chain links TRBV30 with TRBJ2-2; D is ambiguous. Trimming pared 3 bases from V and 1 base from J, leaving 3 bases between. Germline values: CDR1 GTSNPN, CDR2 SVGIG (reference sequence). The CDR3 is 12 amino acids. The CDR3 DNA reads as TGTGCCTGGAGAGGGAACACCGGGGAGCTGTTTTTT. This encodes CAWRGNTGELFF.